Below, 32 T cell receptor beta chains from the same sample are listed, as sequenced in a study of blood T cell repertoires in COVID-19. Measured with immunoSEQ multiplex PCR; TCRdb has only the in-frame clones, and not every one. The sample lists fewer than 200,000 clones; approximately 85% were seen once. Sample: peripheral blood. The receptors come from a man aged 55 to 70 who had recovered from COVID-19.

This clone was counted a few times. This sequence joins TRBV4-3 and TRBJ2-1, with 8 bases that match TRBD2. Trimming cost V 2 bases and J 7 bases; bases outside gene matches: 16. Germline CDR1 LGHNA, CDR2 YSLEER. The length of the CDR3 is 18 residues. The CDR3 DNA sequence: TGCGCCAGCAGCCAAAACTCAAACGGACTAGCTGGGACAAATGAGCAGTTCTTC. This translates into CASSQNSNGLAGTNEQFF.

The chain has TRBV19 and TRBJ2-7; D ambiguous. The germline gives CDR1 LNHDA, CDR2 SQIVND (reference sequence). Trimming stripped 6 bases from V and 0 bases from J, with 12 bases between. The CDR3 covers 14 residues. The CDR3 DNA sequence: TGTGCCAGTAGGGCCCTTCCAAGCTCCTACGAGCAGTACTTC. Encoded protein: CASRALPSSYEQYF. The full variable domain, rest sourced from reference TRBV19 and TRBJ2-7, is DGGITQSPKYLFRKEGQNVTLSCEQNLNHDAMYWYRQDPGQGLRLIYYSQIVNDFQKGDIAEGYSVSREKKESFPLTVTSAQKNPTAFYLCASRALPSSYEQYFGPGTRLTVT.

The V and J genes are TRBV11-2 and TRBJ1-2; D possibly corresponds to TRBD1 (6 bases). Germline V gene lookup returns CDR1 SGHAT and CDR2 FQNNGV. Trimming left V 4 bases short and J 8 bases short, with 20 bases between. The CDR3 loop spans 15 amino acids. CDR3 residues: CASSSQIQGAIGYTF. The CDR3 DNA reads as TGTGCCAGCAGCTCCCAAATACAGGGTGCGATCGGCTACACCTTC. Full variable domain (rest looked up from reference TRBV11-2 and TRBJ1-2): EAGVAQSPRYKIIEKRQSVAFWCNPISGHATLYWYQQILGQGPKLLIQFQNNGVVDDSQLPKDRFSAERLKGVDSTLKIQPAKLEDSAVYLCASSSQIQGAIGYTFGSGTRLTVV.

The chain recombines TRBV6-2 or TRBV6-3 with TRBJ1-1; 9 nucleotides line up with TRBD1. CDR1 MNHEY and CDR2 SVGEGT come from the germline V gene. This CDR3 has 16 residues. After removal of 0 bases from V and 3 bases from J, the junction contained 5 bases not matched to a gene. The CDR3 DNA is TGTGCCAGCAGTTACTCTTACAGGGGGCGCGACACTGAAGCTTTCTTT. Translating it yields CASSYSYRGRDTEAFF.

The rearrangement uses TRBV15 and TRBJ2-5, with unresolved D. Trimming shortened V by 0 bases and J by 5 bases, and 16 bases separated the two germline ends. This CDR3 spans 16 amino acids. CDR1 is LNHNV and CDR2 is YYDKDF in the germline V gene (reference sequence). The CDR3: CATSRDSPRSSETQYF. Written as DNA, the CDR3 is TGTGCCACCAGCAGAGATAGCCCCCGTAGTTCGGAGACCCAGTACTTC. The variable domain in full, with the rest retrieved from reference TRBV15 and TRBJ2-5, is DAMVIQNPRYQVTQFGKPVTLSCSQTLNHNVMYWYQQKSSQAPKLLFHYYDKDFNNEADTPDNFQSRRPNTSFCFLDIRSPGLGDTAMYLCATSRDSPRSSETQYFGPGTRLLVL.

The chain carries TRBV7-9 and TRBJ2-2; 10 nucleotides match TRBD1. The CDR3 length is 16 residues. Per the germline V gene, CDR1 is SEHNR and CDR2 is FQNEAQ (reference sequence). The J segment lost 4 bases and the V segment lost 6 bases, leaving 8 bases of the junction unmatched. The CDR3 loop reads CASRISRTGGTGELFF. CDR3 in DNA: TGTGCCAGCAGAATATCCCGGACAGGGGGCACCGGGGAGCTGTTTTTT.

The CDR3 DNA reads TGTGCCAGTAGTATAACAGGCGAGACCCAGTACTTC. Its translation: CASSITGETQYF. This chain connects TRBV19 to TRBJ2-5, with D tentatively TRBD1 (5 bases). The CDR3 sequence is 12 residues long. Germline V gene sequence: CDR1 LNHDA, CDR2 SQIVND (reference sequence). V was clipped by 2 bases and J by 5 bases, with 6 bases between them.

J is TRBJ1-2 and V is TRBV13; D possibly corresponds to TRBD1 (6 bases). Trimming took off 0 bases at V and 3 bases at J, with 14 bases between the two ends. The CDR3 spans 16 residues. Germline V gene data show CDR1 as PRHDT and CDR2 as FYEKMQ (reference sequence). Written as DNA, the CDR3 is TGTGCCAGCAGCTTAGGTGGTGTCCCAGGGGACTATGGCTACACCTTC. Protein: CASSLGGVPGDYGYTF.

This chain uses TRBV13 with TRBJ1-3; weak D call: TRBD1 (6 bases). CDR3 length: 17 residues. V was pared by 5 bases and J by 7 bases, with 24 bases between. Germline V gives CDR1 PRHDT, CDR2 FYEKMQ (reference sequence). In DNA form, the CDR3 reads TGTGCCAGCAGCGTTCTCGAGGGGGTGCCCTTACGGAACACCATATATTTT. It codes for CASSVLEGVPLRNTIYF.

J is TRBJ2-3 and V is TRBV3-1 (or the pseudogene TRBV3-2), with 8 bases lining up with TRBD2. V was clipped by 8 bases and J by 6 bases; unmatched bases: 13. This CDR3 spans 15 amino acids. Germline V gene sequence: CDR1 LGHDT, CDR2 YNNKEL (reference sequence). CDR3 in amino acids: CASCTHGGGGDTQYF. CDR3 nucleotides: TGTGCCAGCTGCACACACGGGGGGGGCGGGGATACGCAGTATTTT.

The chain has TRBV9 and TRBJ1-4; 7 bases are shared with TRBD1. Germline values: CDR1 SGDLS, CDR2 YYNGEE. The V gene end was trimmed by 7 bases and the J gene end by 4 bases; junction bases not matched to a gene: 10. The CDR3 loop spans 15 amino acids. CDR3 nucleotides: TGTGCCAGCGCCCAGCAGACAGGGTTTAATGAAAAACTGTTTTTT. Translation: CASAQQTGFNEKLFF.

The chain is built from TRBV19 and TRBJ2-7; tentatively, D is TRBD2 (5 bases). Trimming cost V 11 bases and J 3 bases, with 17 bases left between them. CDR3 length equals 13 residues. Germline V gene sequence: CDR1 LNHDA, CDR2 SQIVND (reference sequence). The CDR3 bases are TGTGCCTCCCGTCGGGGAGAGAACTACGAGCAGTACTTC. It encodes CASRRGENYEQYF.

The chain employs TRBV24-1 and TRBJ2-1; TRBD2 matches at 13 bases. Germline CDR1 is KGHDR and CDR2 is SFDVKD. After removal of 5 bases from V and 9 bases from J, the junction contained 9 bases not matched to a gene. The CDR3 runs to 16 residues. CDR3 region: CATSAVLAGGHVEQFF. DNA for the CDR3: TGTGCCACCAGTGCCGTACTAGCGGGGGGGCACGTTGAGCAGTTCTTC.

The rearrangement uses TRBV12-5 and TRBJ1-1, with D possibly being TRBD1 (5 bases). Germline V gene sequence: CDR1 LGHNT, CDR2 FRNRAP. The CDR3 has 15 residues. V was cut by 1 base and J by 0 bases, with 9 bases left in between. DNA for the CDR3: TGTGCTAGTGGTTTGGGGCTAGGGGTGAACACTGAAGCTTTCTTT. Translating it yields CASGLGLGVNTEAFF.

This chain uses TRBV19 with TRBJ2-7, with 10 bases fitting TRBD1. With V trimmed by 4 bases and J by 4 bases, 10 bases remained unmatched. The CDR3 has 16 residues. Germline CDR1 reads LNHDA; CDR2 reads SQIVND (reference sequence). The CDR3 spells CASSKLAGQGRYEQYF. In DNA form, the CDR3 reads TGTGCCAGTAGTAAATTGGCGGGACAGGGGAGATACGAGCAGTACTTC.

This chain uses TRBV10-3 with TRBJ2-1; the D gene is possibly TRBD2 (6 bases). This CDR3 spans 16 amino acids. Germline values: CDR1 ENHRY, CDR2 SYGVKD. Trimming left V 2 bases short and J 5 bases short, with 16 bases between. The CDR3 loop reads CAISEGGTRRDNEQFF. Here the CDR3 DNA reads TGTGCCATCAGTGAGGGAGGGACCCGAAGGGACAATGAGCAGTTCTTC.

The chain combines TRBV11-2 with TRBJ2-2; D is possibly TRBD1 (5 bases). The V end lost 5 bases, the J end lost 6 bases, and 10 bases lay between the germline ends. Germline V gene data show CDR1 as SGHAT and CDR2 as FQNNGV. The CDR3 is made up of 13 amino acids. CDR3 nucleotide sequence: TGTGCCAGCAGCAGAGGACAAGCCGGGGAGCTGTTTTTT. Translating it yields CASSRGQAGELFF.

The chain has TRBV9 and TRBJ2-7; the D gene is possibly TRBD2 (6 bases). This CDR3 is built from 14 residues. Germline V gene data show CDR1 as SGDLS and CDR2 as YYNGEE. With 0 bases removed from V and 0 bases from J, the gap between germline ends came to 7 bases. The CDR3 bases are TGTGCCAGCAGCGTAGACGGGAGCTCCTACGAGCAGTACTTC. Translating gives CASSVDGSSYEQYF.

The CDR3 sequence is CASRFRGLAGQETQYF. CDR3 DNA: TGTGCCAGCAGATTTCGTGGACTAGCGGGACAAGAGACCCAGTACTTC. J is TRBJ2-5 and V is TRBV7-3, with 12 nucleotides matching TRBD2. With 6 bases clipped from V and 2 bases from J, the junction kept 7 bases outside the gene matches. This CDR3 is 16 amino acids long. Germline assignment: CDR1 SGHTA and CDR2 FQGTGA.

The chain combines TRBV28 with TRBJ1-4; weak D call: TRBD1 (6 bases). V shed 6 bases and J shed 4 bases, with 21 bases lying between them. CDR3 length equals 17 residues. Germline V gene sequence: CDR1 MDHEN, CDR2 SYDVKM. The CDR3 nucleotides are TGTGCCAGCAGGGCCCTCGATAGGGGGGGGATTAATGAAAAACTGTTTTTT. Translating it yields CASRALDRGGINEKLFF.

This clone has only a few counts. The chain links TRBV4-3 to TRBJ2-3; possible D gene TRBD1, 6 bases. With 0 bases removed from V and 1 base from J, the gap between germline ends came to 14 bases. This CDR3 is built from 17 residues. Germline V gene sequence: CDR1 LGHNA, CDR2 YSLEER. The CDR3 protein is CASSQDTEGDGTDTQYF. The CDR3, as DNA: TGCGCCAGCAGCCAAGATACAGAGGGGGACGGCACAGATACGCAGTATTTT.

The chain carries TRBV5-4 and TRBJ2-7; D is perhaps TRBD2 (6 bases). The CDR3 contains 14 residues. The germline V gene has CDR1 SGHNT and CDR2 YYREEE (reference sequence). Trimming removed 2 bases from V and 6 bases from J, with 15 bases in between. CDR3 bases: TGTGCCAGCAGCTTCGGAGGGCCAGCAGGCGAGCAGTACTTC. Translated, it gives CASSFGGPAGEQYF.

This clone appeared a few times. This chain uses TRBV6-2 or TRBV6-3 with TRBJ1-1, with no clear D. CDR1 and CDR2 from the germline V gene are MNHEY and SVGEGT. V was pared by 2 bases and J by 0 bases, with 13 bases between. This CDR3 is built from 16 residues. In nucleotides, the CDR3 is TGTGCCAGCAGTTACCGGCGGGAGGTGTTGAACACTGAAGCTTTCTTT. Amino acid sequence: CASSYRREVLNTEAFF.

This clone appeared once. This chain's CDR3 is CASSVGEGRTEAFF. As DNA, the CDR3 is TGTGCCAGCAGCGTAGGTGAGGGTAGGACTGAAGCTTTCTTT. The V call is TRBV9, the J call TRBJ1-1, with D unclear. CDR3 length: 14 residues. In germline, CDR1 is SGDLS, CDR2 YYNGEE. The germline V and J ends were trimmed by 0 bases and 5 bases, with 11 bases remaining between them.

The table lists this clone with a count of one. This chain links TRBV6-2 or TRBV6-3 with TRBJ2-7; D is uncertain. Between the trimmed V and J ends, which lost 4 bases and 0 bases, there was a span of 10 bases. CDR3 length: 14 residues. CDR1 MNHEY and CDR2 SVGEGT come from the germline V gene. CDR3 DNA sequence: TGTGCCAGCAGTTTCGACACCGCCTCCTACGAGCAGTACTTC. Residues: CASSFDTASYEQYF.

The V gene is TRBV11-1, the J gene TRBJ2-5, with D possibly being TRBD1 (6 bases). The CDR3 is 14 residues long. Germline-derived CDR1 and CDR2 are SGHAT and FQDESV (reference sequence). The V gene lost 5 bases and the J gene lost 4 bases, with 14 bases spanning the gap. CDR3 coding DNA: TGTGCCAGCAGCCCTACAGGGTTGGGAGAGACCCAGTACTTC. As protein: CASSPTGLGETQYF.

The V gene is TRBV9, the J gene TRBJ2-5; weak D call: TRBD2 (5 bases). The CDR3 runs 14 residues. Trimming shortened V by 0 bases and J by 7 bases, and 13 bases separated the two germline ends. The germline CDR1 and CDR2 sequences are SGDLS and YYNGEE. The CDR3 region has the DNA TGTGCCAGCAGCGTAGCCGTCAGCGCGGGGACCCAGTACTTC. It encodes CASSVAVSAGTQYF.

The chain combines TRBV19 with TRBJ1-5; TRBD1 agrees at 8 bases. Looked up from germline, CDR1 is LNHDA and CDR2 is SQIVND (reference sequence). The V gene end was trimmed by 11 bases and the J gene end by 4 bases; junction bases not matched to a gene: 10. The CDR3 has 14 amino acids. Written as DNA, the CDR3 is TGTGCCGTAGCGAGGACAGGGAATAATCAGCCCCAGCATTTT. Its translation: CAVARTGNNQPQHF.

CDR3 nucleotide sequence: TGTGCCTGGAACACAGGGGGTGGTTACTATGGCTACACCTTC. It yields the protein CAWNTGGGYYGYTF. This rearrangement joins TRBV30 to TRBJ1-2; 8 positions match TRBD1. The ends lost 4 bases at V and 3 bases at J; junction bases unmatched: 7. CDR3 length: 14 residues. Germline CDR1 and CDR2: GTSNPN and SVGIG (reference sequence).

The rearrangement uses TRBV6-7 and TRBJ2-7; 7 bases are a match to TRBD1. TRBV6-7 is an ORF; its function is uncertain. Trimming took 0 bases from V and 3 from J; bases not matched to a gene: 5. The CDR3 consists of 15 residues. CDR3 DNA sequence: TGTGCCAGCAGTTACTCCCCGGACAGGAGCTACGAGCAGTACTTC. Translating gives CASSYSPDRSYEQYF.

The count of this clone is one. The V call is TRBV28, the J call TRBJ1-3; D remains ambiguous. Germline CDR1 MDHEN, CDR2 SYDVKM. The CDR3 is 14 amino acids. V was trimmed by 7 bases and J by 0 bases, leaving 10 bases between them. The CDR3 DNA sequence: TGTGCCAGCATCGATGGGAGCTCTGGAAACACCATATATTTT. This gives the protein CASIDGSSGNTIYF. Supplemented by reference TRBV28 and TRBJ1-3, the full variable domain reads DVKVTQSSRYLVKRTGEKVFLECVQDMDHENMFWYRQDPGLGLRLIYFSYDVKMKEKGDIPEGYSVSREKKERFSLILESASTNQTSMYLCASIDGSSGNTIYFGEGSWLTVV.

This clone showed up just a few times. The chain joins TRBV19 to TRBJ1-3; 7 nucleotides agree with TRBD1. After removal of 3 bases from V and 2 bases from J, the junction contained 4 bases not matched to a gene. Germline V CDR1 and CDR2: LNHDA, SQIVND (reference sequence). This CDR3 is built from 15 residues. The CDR3 coding sequence is TGTGCCAGTAGTATCGCAGGGGGTACTGGAAACACCATATATTTT. Translated, it gives CASSIAGGTGNTIYF. The full variable domain, completed using reference TRBV19 and TRBJ1-3, is DGGITQSPKYLFRKEGQNVTLSCEQNLNHDAMYWYRQDPGQGLRLIYYSQIVNDFQKGDIAEGYSVSREKKESFPLTVTSAQKNPTAFYLCASSIAGGTGNTIYFGEGSWLTVV.